The next 19 T cell receptor beta chains were all read from a single sample in a study of T cells after yellow fever vaccination. TCRdb independently ran MiXCR on the 5' RACE reads; one entry per CDR3 protein. This sample has hundreds of thousands of distinct CDR3 sequences, with 8.1% found just once. The sample here was PBMCs, taken about 41 days after the first yellow fever vaccination. Receptors were obtained from a man aged 18-30 years who received the YFV17D yellow fever vaccine.

This clonotype was seen at least ten times. The chain couples TRBV12-3 or TRBV12-4 to TRBJ2-5; D is uncertain. Trimming cost V 6 bases and J 2 bases, with 10 bases left between them. The CDR3 spans 13 residues. CDR3 in amino acids: CASSYNSQETQYF. In DNA form, the CDR3 reads TGTGCCAGCAGCTACAACTCACAAGAGACCCAGTACTTC.

A few counts support this clonotype. This chain uses TRBV14 with TRBJ2-7, with TRBD2 identical over 7 bases. From germline, CDR1 is SGHDN and CDR2 FVKESK. V was clipped by 4 bases and J by 0 bases; unmatched bases: 9. This CDR3 has 16 amino acids. The DNA for the CDR3 is TGTGCCAGCAGCCCCAATAGCGGGCCGAGCTCCTACGAGCAGTACTTC. It is translated as CASSPNSGPSSYEQYF. Together with reference TRBV14 and TRBJ2-7, the CDR3 gives the full variable domain: EAGVTQFPSHSVIEKGQTVTLRCDPISGHDNLYWYRRVMGKEIKFLLHFVKESKQDESGMPNNRFLAERTGGTYSTLKVQPAELEDSGVYFCASSPNSGPSSYEQYFGPGTRLTVT.

This clonotype was observed a few times. The chain couples TRBV20-1 to TRBJ2-3; D perhaps matches TRBD1 (5 bases). CDR3 length equals 11 residues. Germline V lookup: CDR1 DFQATT, CDR2 SNEGSKA (reference sequence). Trimming took off 7 bases at V and 6 bases at J, with 11 bases between the two ends. CDR3 protein: CSVGPSDTQYF. CDR3 nucleotide sequence: TGCAGTGTGGGGCCCTCCGATACGCAGTATTTT.

The genes are TRBV18 and TRBJ1-5; 7 nucleotides match TRBD1. This CDR3 region has 17 residues. V trimming: 4 bases; J trimming: 1 base; junction bases outside the gene matches: 10. Germline V lookup: CDR1 KGHSH, CDR2 LQKENI. The CDR3 bases are TGTGCCAGCTCACTCGAGGGACAGCCTTACAGCAATCAGCCCCAGCATTTT. This encodes CASSLEGQPYSNQPQHF. The full variable domain, rest sourced from reference TRBV18 and TRBJ1-5, is NAGVMQNPRHLVRRRGQEARLRCSPMKGHSHVYWYRQLPEEGLKFMVYLQKENIIDESGMPKERFSAEFPKEGPSILRIQQVVRGDSAAYFCASSLEGQPYSNQPQHFGDGTRLSIL.

V and J are TRBV12-3 or TRBV12-4 and TRBJ2-7; weak D call: TRBD1 (6 bases). The germline V and J ends were trimmed by 3 bases and 0 bases, with 9 bases remaining between them. The CDR3 is 14 amino acids. The CDR3 coding sequence is TGTGCCAGCAGTTTTCAGGGGTCCTCCTACGAGCAGTACTTC. This encodes CASSFQGSSYEQYF.

This clonotype appeared a few times. This rearrangement joins TRBV5-1 to TRBJ1-4, with a weak D call TRBD1 (6 bases). CDR3 length equals 15 residues. The V and J ends lost 4 bases and 7 bases respectively, with 17 bases between them. CDR1 and CDR2 from the germline V gene are SGHRS and YFSETQ. CDR3 sequence (DNA): TGCGCCAGCAGCCGGTCAACAGGGACCTCTGAAAAACTGTTTTTT. Protein product: CASSRSTGTSEKLFF.

The V call is TRBV20-1, the J call TRBJ2-7; D may be TRBD2 (6 bases). Trimming left V 6 bases short and J 0 bases short, with 12 bases between. Germline V gene data show CDR1 as DFQATT and CDR2 as SNEGSKA (reference sequence). The CDR3 contains 13 residues. The CDR3 DNA reads as TGCAGTGCCTGGGACTTTAGCTCCTACGAGCAGTACGTC. Encoded protein: CSAWDFSSYEQYV.

This clonotype was picked up a small number of times. This rearrangement joins TRBV10-3 to TRBJ1-2, with 7 bases matching TRBD1. CDR1 ENHRY and CDR2 SYGVKD come from the germline V gene. J was trimmed by 2 bases and V by 0 bases; bases with no gene match: 0. CDR3 size: 14 residues. DNA for the CDR3: TGTGCCATCAGTGAGTCGACAGGGAACTATGGCTACACCTTC. Its translation is CAISESTGNYGYTF.

This clonotype has only a few counts. This chain connects TRBV5-5 to TRBJ2-7; no clear D gene. In germline, CDR1 is SGHKS, CDR2 YYEKEE (reference sequence). This CDR3 has 13 amino acids. The V and J ends lost 1 base and 2 bases respectively, with 7 bases between them. The CDR3 DNA follows: TGTGCCAGCAGCTTGTCGGTAACCTACGAGCAGTACTTC. Translated, it gives CASSLSVTYEQYF.

The V gene is TRBV3-1, the J gene TRBJ1-1; tentative D call: TRBD1 (5 bases). V gave up 3 bases and J gave up 0 bases, with 35 bases separating them. The CDR3 consists of 23 residues. The germline V gene encodes CDR1 LGHDT and CDR2 YNNKEL (reference sequence). This CDR3 is CASSQRGIRTLRKSPHMNTEAFF. The CDR3, as DNA: TGTGCCAGCAGCCAGAGGGGTATTCGTACCCTTCGTAAATCGCCCCACATGAACACTGAAGCTTTCTTT.

This clonotype came up a few times. The genes are TRBV6-2 or TRBV6-3 and TRBJ2-1, with 8 bases identical to TRBD2. V lost 8 bases and J lost 5; bases outside the gene matches: 8. Germline-derived CDR1 and CDR2 are MNHEY and SVGEGT. The CDR3 sequence is 14 residues long. CDR3 in amino acids: CASSTGGENNEQFF. The CDR3 DNA follows: TGTGCCAGCTCGACGGGGGGGGAGAACAATGAGCAGTTCTTC.

The chain is built from TRBV2 and TRBJ1-1, with D possibly TRBD1 on 5 matching bases. This CDR3 spans 12 amino acids. V lost 9 bases and J lost 1, with 9 bases in between. Per germline, CDR1 SNHLY and CDR2 FYNNEI. The CDR3 protein is CARGGQNTEAFF. In DNA form, the CDR3 reads TGTGCCAGGGGTGGACAGAACACTGAAGCTTTCTTT.

This clonotype was observed a handful of times. The V gene is TRBV19, the J gene TRBJ2-3; D not certain. Germline lookup yields CDR1 LNHDA and CDR2 SQIVND (reference sequence). The V and J ends lost 10 bases and 2 bases respectively, with 7 bases between them. The CDR3 runs 11 residues. CDR3 loop: CATRYTDTQYF. Written as DNA, the CDR3 is TGTGCCACTAGGTACACAGATACGCAGTATTTT.

This clonotype has just a few counts. This rearrangement joins TRBV27 to TRBJ2-5; D might be TRBD1 (6 bases). The length of the CDR3 is 14 residues. Looked up from germline, CDR1 is MNHEY and CDR2 is SMNVEV (reference sequence). V lost 2 bases and J lost 7, with 14 bases in between. The CDR3 loop is CASSLLPQGGTQYF. CDR3 nucleotides: TGTGCCAGCAGTTTACTACCGCAAGGGGGGACCCAGTACTTC.

The chain carries TRBV29-1 and TRBJ1-2; TRBD1 matches 7 bases. Germline V gene sequence: CDR1 SQVTM, CDR2 ANQGSEA. CDR3 length equals 11 residues. V shed 7 bases, J shed 5 bases, and the junction held 4 bases outside the gene matches. CDR3 nucleotides: TGCAGCGCCGGGACAGCGTATGGCTACACCTTC. This gives the protein CSAGTAYGYTF. Combining the CDR3 with reference TRBV29-1 and TRBJ1-2 gives the whole variable domain SAVISQKPSRDICQRGTSLTIQCQVDSQVTMMFWYRQQPGQSLTLIATANQGSEATYESGFVIDKFPISRPNLTFSTLTVSNMSPEDSSIYLCSAGTAYGYTFGSGTRLTVV.

This chain links TRBV7-2 with TRBJ2-7; no clear D gene. CDR1 is SGHTA and CDR2 is FQGNSA in the germline V gene. V shed 5 bases and J shed 6 bases, with 17 bases lying between them. The CDR3 is 14 amino acids. CDR3 residues: CASSSLSVGLEQYF. The CDR3 DNA is TGTGCCAGCAGCAGCCTCAGCGTAGGGCTCGAGCAGTACTTC.

This chain joins TRBV5-5 and TRBJ1-2; possible D gene TRBD1, 5 bases. CDR1 is SGHKS, CDR2 YYEKEE, per germline (reference sequence). The CDR3 contains 13 residues. The V end was cut by 8 bases, the J end by 4 bases, with 15 bases between. Written as DNA, the CDR3 is TGTGCCAGGAGCCTGGGACTCCTCTATGGCTACACCTTC. This sequence encodes CARSLGLLYGYTF.

The table lists this clonotype with a few counts. The rearrangement links TRBV4-2 to TRBJ1-2; tentatively, D is TRBD1 (5 bases). The CDR3 is 19 residues long. The V end lost 5 bases, the J end lost 4 bases, and 29 bases lay between the germline ends. From germline, CDR1 is LGHNA and CDR2 YNFKEQ. CDR3 protein: CASSGRTRVYLRGGYGYTF. Written as DNA, the CDR3 is TGTGCCAGCAGCGGAAGAACTAGGGTATATCTCCGGGGCGGCTATGGCTACACCTTC.

This clonotype was counted between two and nine times. The rearrangement uses TRBV20-1 and TRBJ2-7; 8 bases are shared with TRBD1. The CDR3 sequence is 15 residues long. V shed 1 base and J 3 bases; nucleotides not matched to a gene: 8. Germline V gene sequence: CDR1 DFQATT, CDR2 SNEGSKA (reference sequence). CDR3 protein: CSARGSGTGIYEQYV. The CDR3 DNA sequence: TGCAGTGCTAGAGGATCCGGGACAGGCATCTACGAGCAGTACGTC.